The source of this T cell receptor (beta chain) is a study of STAT5B mutations in CD4+ large granular lymphocyte leukemia. V lost 0 bases, J lost 5 bases, and 10 bases lay in between. Germline lookup yields CDR1 LNHDA and CDR2 SQIVND (reference sequence). The CDR3 sequence is 14 residues long. Only in-frame clones appear in the TCRdb table, and some are missing; sequencing was by immunoSEQ multiplex PCR. The data show fewer than 50,000 clones, about 80% seen once. The sequence came from a human donor in good health. The chain uses TRBV19 and TRBJ2-5, with D perhaps matching TRBD1 or TRBD2 (5 bases each). Sequenced: CD4+ T cells from blood buffy coats. CDR3 loop: CASSIDSGQETQYF. For the CDR3, the DNA is TGTGCCAGTAGTATAGATTCGGGGCAGGAGACCCAGTACTTC.